This T cell receptor (beta chain) was sequenced for a study of beta chain features in type 1 diabetes. The table lists this clone with many counts. Germline CDR1 and CDR2: SQVTM and ANQGSEA. Trimming removed 8 bases at V and 2 bases at J, with 10 bases between. The length of the CDR3 is 13 residues. Sequenced material consisted of expressed TCRB transcripts (all of the isolated RNA was reverse transcribed). Sequencing was performed with immunoSEQ multiplex PCR; in TCRdb, only in-frame clones are kept and a portion is missing. The sample includes fewer than 250,000 clones, 11% to 15% of them seen just once.

The rearrangement links TRBV29-1 to TRBJ2-6, with a weak D call TRBD1 (6 bases). The receptor comes from a woman in her thirties or forties in good health. The source material was naive CD4+ T cells from blood. The CDR3 spells CSTTGPGANVLTF. The CDR3 DNA follows: TGCAGCACAACAGGGCCTGGGGCCAACGTCCTGACTTTC.